Shown below are 30 T cell receptor beta chains from a single sample sequenced in a study of T cell responses to AZD1222 COVID-19 vaccine. Produced via immunoSEQ multiplex PCR; TCRdb's table is partial and in-frame only. The data show tens of thousands of clones, about 72% seen once. Sequencing was performed on peripheral blood, taken on day 0 of AZD1222 vaccination. These receptors all come from an adult in good health.

The genes are TRBV7-9 and TRBJ2-1; 9 bases align to TRBD2. J was trimmed by 8 bases and V by 1 base; bases with no gene match: 6. Germline V gene lookup returns CDR1 SEHNR and CDR2 FQNEAQ (reference sequence). This CDR3 has 15 amino acids. The CDR3 reads CASSLGLAGSDEQFF. The CDR3 DNA sequence: TGTGCCAGCAGCTTAGGTCTAGCGGGATCTGATGAGCAGTTCTTC.

This clone was recorded a few times. This chain links TRBV15 with TRBJ2-7; TRBD2 matches 8 bases. V gave up 0 bases and J gave up 7 bases; unmatched junction bases: 11. Germline assignment: CDR1 LNHNV and CDR2 YYDKDF (reference sequence). The CDR3 extends over 16 amino acids. CDR3 bases: TGTGCCACCAGCAGAGATCCTGGCGGGAGGACGGGAGAGCAGTACTTC. This encodes CATSRDPGGRTGEQYF.

This clone was seen more than once but under ten times. The CDR3 here is CASSSLGGGAAREKEKLFF. The CDR3 DNA reads TGTGCCAGCAGCTCCCTTGGTGGGGGGGCTGCCCGGGAGAAGGAAAAACTGTTTTTT. The rearrangement links TRBV7-8 to TRBJ1-4, with D maybe TRBD1 (6 bases). Germline CDR1 and CDR2: SGHVS and FQNEAQ. The CDR3 loop spans 19 amino acids. Trimming shortened V by 4 bases and J by 8 bases, and 29 bases separated the two germline ends.

This rearrangement joins TRBV18 to TRBJ2-1; 7 nucleotides match TRBD2. V shed 1 base, J shed 7 bases, and the junction held 7 bases outside the gene matches. The CDR3 runs 15 residues. Germline V gene lookup returns CDR1 KGHSH and CDR2 LQKENI. CDR3 sequence reads: CASSPLRAGVNEQFF. The CDR3 DNA sequence: TGTGCCAGCTCACCACTACGCGCGGGAGTGAATGAGCAGTTCTTC.

The V and J genes are TRBV6-4 and TRBJ2-1; the D is unclear. This CDR3 is 16 amino acids long. The V end lost 1 base, the J end lost 7 bases, and 17 bases lay between the germline ends. Germline CDR1 reads MRHNA; CDR2 reads SNTAGT. This CDR3 is CASSDFGRMEINEQFF. In nucleotides, the CDR3 is TGTGCCAGCAGTGACTTTGGTAGGATGGAAATAAATGAGCAGTTCTTC.

The chain uses TRBV19 and TRBJ1-4, with D possibly being TRBD1 (6 bases). Trimming took 7 bases from V and 8 from J, leaving 17 bases between them. CDR1 is LNHDA, CDR2 SQIVND, per germline (reference sequence). CDR3 length: 14 residues. The DNA for the CDR3 is TGTGCCAGTACTCAACAGGGAGTAGGCGAAAAACTGTTTTTT. Amino acid sequence: CASTQQGVGEKLFF.

V is TRBV15 and J is TRBJ2-3, with TRBD2 matching 7 bases. The length of the CDR3 is 17 residues. The V segment lost 1 base and the J segment 3 bases; nucleotides outside the gene matches: 10. Germline values: CDR1 LNHNV, CDR2 YYDKDF (reference sequence). CDR3 sequence reads: CATSRVSRGGRTDTQYF. The CDR3 bases are TGTGCCACCAGCAGAGTTTCCCGCGGGGGTAGGACAGATACGCAGTATTTT.

This chain links TRBV18 with TRBJ1-1; no reliable D call. This CDR3 is built from 14 residues. Between the trimmed V and J ends, which lost 4 bases and 1 base, there was a span of 10 bases. Germline V gene data show CDR1 as KGHSH and CDR2 as LQKENI. CDR3 sequence: CASSLSTENTEAFF. The CDR3 DNA is TGTGCCAGCTCACTATCGACTGAGAACACTGAAGCTTTCTTT.

Only a few counts were recorded for this clone. The V and J genes are TRBV13 and TRBJ2-1; the match to TRBD2 covers 16 bases. Trimming removed 5 bases from V and 5 bases from J; junction bases left unmatched: 15. CDR1 and CDR2 (germline): PRHDT, FYEKMQ (reference sequence). CDR3 size: 20 residues. CDR3 sequence reads: CASSPTLGTSGRGSHNEQFF. Written as DNA, the CDR3 is TGTGCCAGCAGCCCGACACTTGGGACTAGCGGGAGGGGGTCGCACAATGAGCAGTTCTTC.

The genes are TRBV9 and TRBJ1-2, with 7 bases fitting TRBD1. CDR1 is SGDLS and CDR2 is YYNGEE in the germline V gene. With 4 bases clipped from V and 6 bases from J, the junction kept 6 bases outside the gene matches. The CDR3 spans 13 residues. The CDR3 DNA reads as TGTGCCAGCAGCCGAGGGACAGCCCATGGCTACACCTTC. This encodes CASSRGTAHGYTF. The entire variable domain, with the rest obtained from reference TRBV9 and TRBJ1-2, is as follows: DSGVTQTPKHLITATGQRVTLRCSPRSGDLSVYWYQQSLDQGLQFLIQYYNGEERAKGNILERFSAQQFPDLHSELNLSSLELGDSALYFCASSRGTAHGYTFGSGTRLTVV.

This clone has a single count. The chain links TRBV10-3 to TRBJ2-1, with a possible D match to TRBD1 (5 bases). The V end was cut by 0 bases, the J end by 3 bases, with 9 bases between. Germline CDR1 reads ENHRY; CDR2 reads SYGVKD. This CDR3 has 15 amino acids. As DNA, the CDR3 is TGTGCCATCAGTGAGTCCCGGACAATCTACAATGAGCAGTTCTTC. Its translation is CAISESRTIYNEQFF.

This chain connects TRBV11-1 to TRBJ1-1; the match to TRBD1 covers 7 bases. CDR1 SGHAT and CDR2 FQDESV come from the germline V gene (reference sequence). The V and J ends lost 0 bases and 4 bases, in that order; junction bases with no gene match: 2. The CDR3 is 14 amino acids. This CDR3 reads CASSLARGGTEAFF. The CDR3 DNA follows: TGTGCCAGCAGCTTAGCCAGGGGGGGCACTGAAGCTTTCTTT. The variable domain in full, completed from reference TRBV11-1 and TRBJ1-1, reads EAEVAQSPRYKITEKSQAVAFWCDPISGHATLYWYRQILGQGPELLVQFQDESVVDDSQLPKDRFSAERLKGVDSTLKIQPAELGDSAMYLCASSLARGGTEAFFGQGTRLTVV.

V and J are TRBV18 and TRBJ1-1; 7 positions match TRBD1. The CDR3 extends over 15 amino acids. Germline V gene lookup returns CDR1 KGHSH and CDR2 LQKENI. V dropped 3 bases and J dropped 1; count of bases not matched to a gene: 5. CDR3 residues: CASSPREGANTEAFF. Here the CDR3 DNA reads TGTGCCAGCTCACCCCGAGAGGGGGCGAACACTGAAGCTTTCTTT.

With respect to this clone: Other DNA sequences in the same sample also yield this CDR3. The gene calls are TRBV10-1 and TRBJ2-7; 11 positions match TRBD2. With 5 bases clipped from V and 4 bases from J, the junction kept 4 bases outside the gene matches. CDR3 length equals 14 residues. Looked up from germline, CDR1 is WNHNN and CDR2 is SYGVQD (reference sequence). In nucleotides, the CDR3 is TGCGCCAGCAGTCCCGGGACTAGCGGTTACGAGCAGTACTTC. As protein: CASSPGTSGYEQYF.

The chain couples TRBV27 to TRBJ1-2; TRBD1 agrees at 9 bases. Unmatched junction bases numbered 6, after V lost 1 base and J lost 6 bases. The CDR3 length is 15 residues. The germline CDR1 and CDR2 sequences are MNHEY and SMNVEV (reference sequence). The CDR3 loop is CASSLFTGGRNGYTF. The CDR3 nucleotides read TGTGCCAGCAGTTTATTTACAGGGGGCCGGAATGGCTACACCTTC.

V is TRBV7-8 and J is TRBJ1-5; no reliable D call. This CDR3 is built from 16 residues. Per the germline V gene, CDR1 is SGHVS and CDR2 is FQNEAQ. V was cut by 4 bases and J by 0 bases, with 13 bases left in between. The CDR3 DNA sequence: TGTGCCAGCAGCTCCGGCTCCGGGAATAGCAATCAGCCCCAGCATTTT. This gives the protein CASSSGSGNSNQPQHF.

The V call is TRBV29-1, the J call TRBJ1-2; 8 bases align to TRBD1. The CDR3 covers 13 residues. The V segment lost 3 bases and the J segment 4 bases; nucleotides outside the gene matches: 4. Germline CDR1 reads SQVTM; CDR2 reads ANQGSEA. The CDR3 sequence is CSVEDRDFYGYTF. In DNA form, the CDR3 reads TGCAGCGTTGAGGACAGGGATTTCTATGGCTACACCTTC.

The chain employs TRBV24-1 and TRBJ2-7, with 11 bases lining up with TRBD1. This CDR3 region has 15 residues. After removal of 3 bases from V and 3 bases from J, the junction contained 3 bases not matched to a gene. Germline CDR1 KGHDR, CDR2 SFDVKD. The CDR3 spells CATSDTGTGGYEQYF. Written as DNA, the CDR3 is TGTGCCACCAGTGATACCGGGACAGGGGGCTACGAGCAGTACTTC.

This chain joins TRBV24-1 and TRBJ2-5, with TRBD1 matching 7 bases. The V segment lost 4 bases and the J segment 4 bases; nucleotides outside the gene matches: 8. The CDR3 runs 15 residues. Germline V CDR1 and CDR2: KGHDR, SFDVKD. CDR3: CATSDARGGRETQYF. DNA of the CDR3: TGTGCCACCAGTGACGCTAGAGGGGGCCGAGAGACCCAGTACTTC.

V gene TRBV7-9 combines with J gene TRBJ2-2; D is unclear. This CDR3 is 15 amino acids long. V lost 2 bases to trimming and J lost 1 base, with 8 bases between them. Germline CDR1 reads SEHNR; CDR2 reads FQNEAQ (reference sequence). CDR3 sequence reads: CASSLSSVNTGELFF. The CDR3, as DNA: TGTGCCAGCAGCTTAAGTAGTGTGAACACCGGGGAGCTGTTTTTT.

The chain joins TRBV3-1 (or the pseudogene TRBV3-2) to TRBJ2-2, with TRBD2 matching 14 bases. The V gene's germline CDR1 is LGHDT and CDR2 YNNKEL (reference sequence). CDR3 length: 19 amino acids. Germline trimming cut 2 bases from V and 8 bases from J; bases unmatched to any gene: 13. CDR3 DNA sequence: TGTGCCAGCAGCCAATGGAGTCTGGGGACTAGCGGGAGAGGTGGGGAGCTGTTTTTT. Translation: CASSQWSLGTSGRGGELFF.

The rearrangement joins TRBV10-3 to TRBJ2-2, with D unclear. The CDR3 loop spans 15 amino acids. The V and J ends lost 5 bases and 1 base respectively, with 11 bases between them. CDR1 is ENHRY and CDR2 is SYGVKD in the germline V gene. Written as DNA, the CDR3 is TGTGCCATCAGTTCCTCGACGGGGAACACCGGGGAGCTGTTTTTT. Amino acids: CAISSSTGNTGELFF.

The rearrangement uses TRBV30 and TRBJ1-5; 7 nucleotides match TRBD1. The ends lost 0 bases at V and 7 bases at J; junction bases unmatched: 9. The CDR3 consists of 15 residues. Germline CDR1 is GTSNPN and CDR2 is SVGIG (reference sequence). CDR3 sequence (DNA): TGTGCCTGGAGTGTAGGAGGAGGGGGCTGGCAGCCCCAGCATTTT. Protein: CAWSVGGGGWQPQHF.

This rearrangement joins TRBV4-2 to TRBJ1-5; unclear D gene. The CDR3 is made up of 14 amino acids. V was shortened by 2 bases and J by 7 bases, with 12 bases between the two germline ends. Germline CDR1 reads LGHNA; CDR2 reads YNFKEQ. The CDR3 protein is CASSQRLVGQPQHF. CDR3 nucleotides: TGTGCCAGCAGCCAACGTCTGGTGGGACAGCCCCAGCATTTT.

The V gene is TRBV20-1, the J gene TRBJ2-1, with TRBD1 matching over 7 bases. The CDR3 runs to 13 residues. Trimming at V came to 3 bases and at J to 8 bases, leaving 7 bases not matched to a gene. Germline CDR1 DFQATT, CDR2 SNEGSKA (reference sequence). DNA of the CDR3: TGCAGTGCTAGTTACAGGGGATCGGATGAGCAGTTCTTC. Translated: CSASYRGSDEQFF.

The J gene is TRBJ1-2, the V gene TRBV19; 8 bases agree with TRBD1. The germline CDR1 and CDR2 sequences are LNHDA and SQIVND (reference sequence). The CDR3 is 14 amino acids. V lost 6 bases to trimming and J lost 7 bases; unmatched junction nucleotides: 10. The chain's CDR3 is CASRQQGAVAGYTF. CDR3 DNA sequence: TGTGCCAGTAGACAGCAGGGGGCGGTAGCTGGCTACACCTTC.

This chain links TRBV11-2 with TRBJ1-1; unclear D gene. This CDR3 is 13 amino acids long. Per the germline V gene, CDR1 is SGHAT and CDR2 is FQNNGV. V lost 3 bases to trimming and J lost 6 bases, with 11 bases between them. This CDR3 is CASSLDVQPEAFF. The CDR3 DNA is TGTGCCAGCAGCTTGGACGTACAGCCTGAAGCTTTCTTT.

The chain carries TRBV6-5 and TRBJ1-5; D unresolved. The length of the CDR3 is 15 residues. Germline V gene lookup returns CDR1 MNHEY and CDR2 SVGAGI. Between the trimmed V and J ends, which lost 7 bases and 4 bases, there was a span of 17 bases. In DNA form, the CDR3 reads TGTGCCAGCATTCAAAGGGTCACTTCTAATCAGCCCCAGCATTTT. Amino acids: CASIQRVTSNQPQHF.

The rearrangement joins TRBV11-2 to TRBJ2-1; 8 bases are shared with TRBD2. The J segment lost 11 bases and the V segment lost 1 base, leaving 1 base of the junction unmatched. Per germline, CDR1 SGHAT and CDR2 FQNNGV. The CDR3 loop spans 12 amino acids. The CDR3 nucleotides read TGTGCCAGCAGCTTAGCGGGAGGGAAGCAGTTCTTC. It is translated as CASSLAGGKQFF.

The chain couples TRBV27 to TRBJ1-4; D gene unclear. V was clipped by 4 bases and J by 7 bases, with 10 bases between them. The CDR3 has 13 residues. The germline gives CDR1 MNHEY, CDR2 SMNVEV (reference sequence). The CDR3 DNA reads as TGTGCCAGCAGTTCCCGGCGAGGTGAAAAACTGTTTTTT. As protein: CASSSRRGEKLFF.